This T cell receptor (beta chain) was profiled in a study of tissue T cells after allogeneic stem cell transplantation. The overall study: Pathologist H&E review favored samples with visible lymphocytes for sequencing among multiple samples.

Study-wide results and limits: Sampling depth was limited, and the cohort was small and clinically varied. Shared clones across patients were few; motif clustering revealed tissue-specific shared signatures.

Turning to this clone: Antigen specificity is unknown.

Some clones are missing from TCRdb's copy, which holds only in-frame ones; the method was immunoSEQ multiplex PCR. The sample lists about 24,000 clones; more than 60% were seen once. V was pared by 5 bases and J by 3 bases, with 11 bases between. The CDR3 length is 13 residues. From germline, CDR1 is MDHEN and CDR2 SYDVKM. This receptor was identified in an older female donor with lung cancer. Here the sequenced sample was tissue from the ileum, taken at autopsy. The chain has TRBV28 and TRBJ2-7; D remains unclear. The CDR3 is CASSPLNGYEQYF. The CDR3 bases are TGTGCCAGCAGTCCCCTAAATGGCTACGAGCAGTACTTC.